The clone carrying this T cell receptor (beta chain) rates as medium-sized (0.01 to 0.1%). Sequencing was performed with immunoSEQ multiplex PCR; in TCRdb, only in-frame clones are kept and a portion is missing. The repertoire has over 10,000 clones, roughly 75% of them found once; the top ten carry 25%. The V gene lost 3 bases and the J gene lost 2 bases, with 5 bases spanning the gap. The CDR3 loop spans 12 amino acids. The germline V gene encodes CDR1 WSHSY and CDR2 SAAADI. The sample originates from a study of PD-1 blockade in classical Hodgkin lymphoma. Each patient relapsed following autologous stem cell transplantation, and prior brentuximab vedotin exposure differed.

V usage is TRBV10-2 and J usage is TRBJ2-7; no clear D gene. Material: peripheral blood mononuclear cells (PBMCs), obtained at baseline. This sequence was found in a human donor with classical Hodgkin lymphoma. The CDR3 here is CASSEGPYEQYF. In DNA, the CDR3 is TGCGCCAGCAGTGAAGGCCCCTACGAGCAGTACTTC.